The next 13 T cell receptor beta chains were all read from a single sample in a study of identical twins. TCRdb recomputed calls from the 5' RACE reads with MiXCR, one row per CDR3 protein. The data show roughly 1.6 million distinct CDR3 sequences, with less than 35% seen just once and about 0.27% held by the top ten. Sequenced: cord blood. These receptors originate from a newborn girl in good health.

This clonotype came up many times. V usage is TRBV20-1 and J usage is TRBJ2-3; 9 bases fit TRBD2. CDR3 size: 14 residues. The V gene's germline CDR1 is DFQATT and CDR2 SNEGSKA (reference sequence). The V segment lost 1 base and the J segment 3 bases; nucleotides outside the gene matches: 2. The chain's CDR3 is CSARGSGGTDTQYF. The CDR3 DNA reads TGCAGTGCTAGAGGAAGCGGGGGGACAGATACGCAGTATTTT.

The chain recombines TRBV3-1 with TRBJ1-6; TRBD1 is a possible D gene (6 bases). Germline CDR1 reads LGHDT; CDR2 reads YNNKEL (reference sequence). Trimming stripped 0 bases from V and 10 bases from J, with 13 bases between. CDR3 length equals 15 residues. DNA of the CDR3: TGTGCCAGCAGCCAAGATTCAGGGGCATGGTCACCCCTCCACTTT. Protein product: CASSQDSGAWSPLHF.

This clonotype showed up just a few times. V is TRBV5-1 and J is TRBJ2-4, with 11 nucleotides matching TRBD2. The CDR3 covers 16 residues. The germline V gene has CDR1 SGHRS and CDR2 YFSETQ. V was pared by 0 bases and J by 13 bases, with 12 bases of the junction left unmatched. CDR3 sequence reads: CASSLGLAGRYNEQYF. The CDR3 DNA reads TGCGCCAGCAGCTTGGGACTAGCGGGGCGATACAATGAGCAGTACTTC.

This sequence joins TRBV3-1 and TRBJ2-1, with TRBD2 identical over 9 bases. Judging by the DNA end, TRBJ2-7 fits better; the J call may be wrong. The CDR3 is 14 amino acids. Per germline, CDR1 LGHDT and CDR2 YNNKEL (reference sequence). CDR3 region: CASSRAGGYNEQYF. The CDR3 DNA reads as TGTGCCAGCAGCAGAGCGGGAGGATACAATGAGCAGTACTTC.

This clonotype was counted between two and nine times. The CDR3 DNA reads as TGCAGCGTTAGGGACGGCTATGGCTACACCTTC. This translates into CSVRDGYGYTF. The genes are TRBV29-1 and TRBJ1-2, with D tentatively TRBD1 (5 bases). The germline gives CDR1 SQVTM, CDR2 ANQGSEA. This CDR3 is 11 amino acids long. V lost 5 bases and J 4 bases, leaving 8 bases between the germline ends.

This chain joins TRBV29-1 and TRBJ2-3; D possibly matches TRBD1 or TRBD2 (5 bases each). This CDR3 has 12 residues. CDR1 and CDR2 from the germline V gene are SQVTM and ANQGSEA. V dropped 3 bases and J dropped 4 bases, with 8 bases sitting between them. The CDR3 nucleotides read TGCAGCGTTGACAGGGACGCAGATACGCAGTATTTT. This codes for CSVDRDADTQYF.

This clonotype was seen only a few times. The chain is built from TRBV10-1 and TRBJ2-4, with 7 bases fitting TRBD1. The last part of the DNA fits TRBJ2-7 better; the J call may be wrong. The CDR3 totals 16 residues. Germline loops: CDR1 WNHNN, CDR2 SYGVQD (reference sequence). CDR3 nucleotides: TGCGCCAGCAGTGAGATTCGAGGGGGCCTATCATTCGAGCAGTACTTC. Its protein product is CASSEIRGGLSFEQYF.

The rearrangement uses TRBV7-9 and TRBJ1-1; no firm D call. The CDR3 totals 14 residues. V was clipped by 2 bases and J by 1 base, with 8 bases between them. Germline CDR1 and CDR2: SEHNR and FQNEAQ (reference sequence). The CDR3 DNA is TGTGCCAGCAGCTTAAACACCAAGAACACTGAAGCTTTCTTT. This sequence encodes CASSLNTKNTEAFF.

The rearrangement links TRBV7-2 to TRBJ1-5, with 7 bases lining up with TRBD1. The J segment lost 0 bases and the V segment lost 0 bases, leaving 2 bases of the junction unmatched. The CDR3 is made up of 16 amino acids. From germline, CDR1 is SGHTA and CDR2 FQGNSA. The CDR3 here is CASSLAYRGSNQPQHF. CDR3 DNA: TGTGCCAGCAGCTTAGCGTACAGGGGTAGCAATCAGCCCCAGCATTTT. The variable domain in full, completed from reference TRBV7-2 and TRBJ1-5, reads GAGVSQSPSNKVTEKGKDVELRCDPISGHTALYWYRQSLGQGLEFLIYFQGNSAPDKSGLPSDRFSAERTGGSVSTLTIQRTQQEDSAVYLCASSLAYRGSNQPQHFGDGTRLSIL.

The chain couples TRBV20-1 to TRBJ1-2, with 8 nucleotides matching TRBD1. CDR1 DFQATT and CDR2 SNEGSKA come from the germline V gene (reference sequence). CDR3 length: 13 residues. The CDR3 region is CSGEQDRVGGYTF. For the CDR3, the DNA is TGCAGCGGTGAACAGGACAGGGTGGGCGGCTACACCTTC.

CDR3 nucleotide sequence: TGCAGTGCTAACAGGCAACTTAGCACAGATACGCAGTATTTT. Translated: CSANRQLSTDTQYF. The chain has TRBV20-1 and TRBJ2-3, with TRBD1 as a possible D gene (5 bases). The V gene lost 4 bases and the J gene lost 0 bases, with 11 bases spanning the gap. CDR3 length: 14 amino acids. Germline-derived CDR1 and CDR2 are DFQATT and SNEGSKA (reference sequence).

The DNA for the CDR3 is TGTGCCAGCAGTGAAGACGTCCTTTCTAGCACAGATACGCAGTATTTT. Protein sequence: CASSEDVLSSTDTQYF. This sequence joins TRBV6-1 and TRBJ2-3; D ambiguous. From germline, CDR1 is MNHNS and CDR2 SASEGT. This CDR3 is 16 amino acids long. With 1 base removed from V and 0 bases from J, the gap between germline ends came to 11 bases.

The chain couples TRBV27 to TRBJ1-1; D is possibly TRBD1 (5 bases). The CDR3 contains 16 residues. CDR1 and CDR2 (germline): MNHEY, SMNVEV (reference sequence). The ends were cut back, 5 bases at V and 3 bases at J, with 19 bases in the middle. CDR3 loop: CASSTKYTGYDTEAFF. DNA of the CDR3: TGTGCCAGCAGTACTAAATATACAGGTTATGACACTGAAGCTTTCTTT.